The 31 T cell receptor beta chains given below trace back to one sample, sequenced in a study of T cell responses to AZD1222 COVID-19 vaccine. Assay used: immunoSEQ multiplex PCR; TCRdb lists only in-frame clones, some missing. The sample records 90,000 to 150,000 clones, roughly 91% being singletons. Sequenced here: peripheral blood, sampled on day 0 of AZD1222 vaccination. Receptor source: an adult in good health.

This clone was seen once. This rearrangement joins TRBV21-1 to TRBJ2-7; TRBD1, the table's D call, lacks a check against the DNA. TRBV21-1 is reported as a pseudogene. This CDR3 contains 17 residues. This chain's CDR3 is CASSKHLCRDSSYEQYF. CDR3 DNA sequence: TGTGCCAGCAGCAAACATCTTTGCCGGGACAGCTCCTACGAGCAGTACTTC.

The chain couples TRBV5-4 to TRBJ2-7; D is perhaps TRBD2 (5 bases). Per the germline V gene, CDR1 is SGHNT and CDR2 is YYREEE (reference sequence). V lost 0 bases, J lost 2 bases, and 12 bases lay in between. The CDR3 is made up of 15 amino acids. The CDR3 loop is CASSLGGFGTYEQYF. CDR3 nucleotides: TGTGCCAGCAGCTTGGGAGGGTTTGGGACCTACGAGCAGTACTTC.

V and J are TRBV7-9 and TRBJ2-7; D may be TRBD1 (6 bases). Deletions cut 1 base from V and 7 bases from J, with 14 bases between. The germline gives CDR1 SEHNR, CDR2 FQNEAQ (reference sequence). This CDR3 spans 14 amino acids. The CDR3 sequence is CASSLVTGLQEQYF. CDR3 DNA sequence: TGTGCCAGCAGCTTAGTAACAGGGTTGCAAGAGCAGTACTTC. The full variable domain, rest sourced from reference TRBV7-9 and TRBJ2-7, is DTGVSQNPRHKITKRGQNVTFRCDPISEHNRLYWYRQTLGQGPEFLTYFQNEAQLEKSRLLSDRFSAERPKGSFSTLEIQRTEQGDSAMYLCASSLVTGLQEQYFGPGTRLTVT.

In this sample, this clone turned up once. The chain employs TRBV7-6 and TRBJ2-2; D possibly matches TRBD1 or TRBD2 (5 bases each). The V end was cut by 2 bases, the J end by 1 base, with 26 bases between. The CDR3 is made up of 21 amino acids. CDR1 SGHVS and CDR2 FNYEAQ come from the germline V gene. Here the CDR3 DNA reads TGTGCCAGCAGCTTAACCCCCGCGTCGGCCGCTATGAGGGGGAACACCGGGGAGCTGTTTTTT. It is translated as CASSLTPASAAMRGNTGELFF.

This clone has just a few counts. The rearrangement joins TRBV6-1 to TRBJ1-2; D is undetermined. Deletions cut 1 base from V and 4 bases from J, with 13 bases between. CDR1 MNHNS and CDR2 SASEGT come from the germline V gene. CDR3 size: 15 residues. The CDR3 reads CASSEEAAMPYGYTF. The CDR3 DNA sequence: TGTGCCAGCAGTGAAGAGGCGGCGATGCCCTATGGCTACACCTTC.

In this sample, this clone turned up once. J is TRBJ2-3 and V is TRBV12-2. TRBV12-2 is classified as a pseudogene. The CDR3 consists of 15 residues. CDR3 loop: CAYTSDRTPEDTQYF. CDR3 DNA: TGTGCATACACCTCGGACCGCACTCCGGAGGATACGCAGTATTTT.

V gene TRBV11-2 combines with J gene TRBJ2-7; D remains unclear. CDR1 is SGHAT and CDR2 is FQNNGV in the germline V gene. There are 13 residues in the CDR3. The ends were cut back, 4 bases at V and 2 bases at J, with 9 bases in the middle. CDR3 sequence (DNA): TGTGCCAGCAGCTCCTTTGGTCCCTACGAGCAGTACTTC. It codes for CASSSFGPYEQYF.

The chain joins TRBV18 to TRBJ2-7; TRBD2 matches 11 bases. V was pared by 2 bases and J by 5 bases, with 8 bases of the junction left unmatched. The germline CDR1 and CDR2 sequences are KGHSH and LQKENI. The CDR3 consists of 16 residues. The CDR3 region is CASSPFEIAGGNEQYF. The DNA for the CDR3 is TGTGCCAGCTCACCATTTGAAATAGCGGGGGGGAACGAGCAGTACTTC. The full variable domain, rest sourced from reference TRBV18 and TRBJ2-7, is NAGVMQNPRHLVRRRGQEARLRCSPMKGHSHVYWYRQLPEEGLKFMVYLQKENIIDESGMPKERFSAEFPKEGPSILRIQQVVRGDSAAYFCASSPFEIAGGNEQYFGPGTRLTVT.

This sequence joins TRBV6-1 and TRBJ2-7; D perhaps matches TRBD2 (7 bases). CDR1 MNHNS and CDR2 SASEGT come from the germline V gene. The CDR3 has 14 residues. The V gene lost 8 bases and the J gene lost 0 bases, with 14 bases spanning the gap. CDR3 region: CASGEAGHSYEQYF. The CDR3 DNA reads TGTGCCAGCGGAGAAGCGGGACACTCCTACGAGCAGTACTTC.

This chain links TRBV5-8 with TRBJ2-7, with 12 bases that match TRBD1. This CDR3 is 17 amino acids long. After removal of 2 bases from V and 5 bases from J, the junction contained 11 bases not matched to a gene. Per the germline V gene, CDR1 is SGHTS and CDR2 is YDEGEE. The CDR3 is CASSLRDRGRVDHEQYF. In DNA form, the CDR3 reads TGTGCCAGCAGCTTAAGGGACAGGGGGCGCGTCGACCACGAGCAGTACTTC.

This clone was found a few times. This sequence joins TRBV7-9 and TRBJ1-3; D not resolved. V was trimmed by 8 bases and J by 4 bases, leaving 9 bases between them. The CDR3 is 12 residues long. Germline V CDR1 and CDR2: SEHNR, FQNEAQ (reference sequence). DNA for the CDR3: TGTGCCAGCGGGGTATCGGGAAACACCATATATTTT. Translating gives CASGVSGNTIYF.

J is TRBJ2-7 and V is TRBV2, with 7 bases that match TRBD1. The CDR3 loop spans 12 amino acids. Germline lookup yields CDR1 SNHLY and CDR2 FYNNEI. V was clipped by 8 bases and J by 7 bases; unmatched bases: 8. The CDR3 sequence: CASGTGVGEQYF. In DNA form, the CDR3 reads TGTGCCAGCGGCACAGGGGTTGGAGAGCAGTACTTC. Looking up the rest from reference TRBV2 and TRBJ2-7 gives the full variable domain: EPEVTQTPSHQVTQMGQEVILRCVPISNHLYFYWYRQILGQKVEFLVSFYNNEISEKSEIFDDQFSVERPDGSNFTLKIRSTKLEDSAMYFCASGTGVGEQYFGPGTRLTVT.

V is TRBV30 and J is TRBJ2-7, with D possibly TRBD2 on 6 matching bases. With 2 bases removed from V and 0 bases from J, the gap between germline ends came to 8 bases. Germline V gives CDR1 GTSNPN, CDR2 SVGIG (reference sequence). The CDR3 extends over 13 amino acids. The CDR3 nucleotides are TGTGCCTGGAGTTACGGGAGCTCCTACGAGCAGTACTTC. Translation: CAWSYGSSYEQYF.

This sequence joins TRBV20-1 and TRBJ1-2; D may be TRBD1 (6 bases). The germline gives CDR1 DFQATT, CDR2 SNEGSKA (reference sequence). The CDR3 is made up of 11 amino acids. The V end lost 6 bases, the J end lost 8 bases, and 13 bases lay between the germline ends. The CDR3 spells CSAERDTGYTF. The CDR3 DNA is TGCAGTGCCGAACGGGACACCGGCTACACCTTC.

The chain links TRBV12-5 to TRBJ1-6; 8 nucleotides line up with TRBD1. CDR1 and CDR2 (germline): LGHNT, FRNRAP. V shed 2 bases and J 9 bases; nucleotides not matched to a gene: 3. The CDR3 length is 14 residues. The CDR3 here is CASGLTGGSSPLHF. CDR3 DNA sequence: TGTGCTAGTGGTTTGACAGGGGGTAGTTCACCCCTCCACTTT.

This clone was counted once. The chain joins TRBV5-6 to TRBJ2-1; D call uncertain. The CDR3 contains 15 residues. Germline V gene lookup returns CDR1 SGHDT and CDR2 YYEEEE. The V end was cut by 1 base, the J end by 0 bases, with 8 bases between. Here the CDR3 DNA reads TGTGCCAGCAGCTTGCGGCTAGACTCCTACAATGAGCAGTTCTTC. This encodes CASSLRLDSYNEQFF. Together with reference TRBV5-6 and TRBJ2-1, the CDR3 gives the full variable domain: DAGVTQSPTHLIKTRGQQVTLRCSPKSGHDTVSWYQQALGQGPQFIFQYYEEEERQRGNFPDRFSGHQFPNYSSELNVNALLLGDSALYLCASSLRLDSYNEQFFGPGTRLTVL.

This rearrangement joins TRBV27 to TRBJ1-1; no firm D call. The CDR3 loop spans 13 amino acids. Germline assignment: CDR1 MNHEY and CDR2 SMNVEV (reference sequence). Deletions cut 0 bases from V and 7 bases from J, with 9 bases between. The CDR3 sequence: CASSLSSEYEAFF. Here the CDR3 DNA reads TGTGCCAGCAGTTTATCCAGTGAATATGAAGCTTTCTTT.

This rearrangement joins TRBV6-5 to TRBJ1-2; 11 bases match TRBD1. J was trimmed by 8 bases and V by 0 bases; bases with no gene match: 5. CDR1 and CDR2 (germline): MNHEY, SVGAGI. The CDR3 totals 15 residues. The CDR3 nucleotides are TGTGCCAGCAGTTACTCGGACAGGGGGCACGGGGGCTACACCTTC. It codes for CASSYSDRGHGGYTF.

This chain links TRBV4-2 with TRBJ1-5; TRBD1 agrees at 9 bases. This CDR3 has 15 residues. Per germline, CDR1 LGHNA and CDR2 YNFKEQ. Trimming cost V 0 bases and J 6 bases; bases outside gene matches: 3. CDR3 loop: CASSQDGQGSQPQHF. In nucleotides, the CDR3 is TGTGCCAGCAGCCAAGATGGACAGGGGAGTCAGCCCCAGCATTTT.

The chain carries TRBV19 and TRBJ1-4, with D unresolved. The CDR3 covers 14 residues. V was pared by 7 bases and J by 7 bases, with 16 bases between. Germline V gene sequence: CDR1 LNHDA, CDR2 SQIVND (reference sequence). CDR3 amino acids: CASTNAGGSEKLFF. In DNA form, the CDR3 reads TGTGCCAGTACCAACGCGGGCGGAAGTGAAAAACTGTTTTTT.

The rearrangement uses TRBV4-2 and TRBJ2-7; 9 positions agree with TRBD2. The CDR3 sequence is 19 residues long. From germline, CDR1 is LGHNA and CDR2 YNFKEQ. The ends lost 0 bases at V and 3 bases at J; junction bases unmatched: 15. The CDR3 loop is CASSQDMGSGLAGRYEQYF. CDR3 coding DNA: TGTGCCAGCAGCCAAGATATGGGATCAGGGCTAGCGGGGCGCTACGAGCAGTACTTC.

The V call is TRBV10-2, the J call TRBJ2-5; D unresolved. The CDR3 has 13 residues. Trimming stripped 2 bases from V and 1 base from J, with 5 bases between. Per the germline V gene, CDR1 is WSHSY and CDR2 is SAAADI. The CDR3 sequence is CASSENSQETQYF. The CDR3 coding sequence is TGCGCCAGCAGTGAGAACAGCCAAGAGACCCAGTACTTC.

The V gene is TRBV6-5, the J gene TRBJ1-1; D remains ambiguous. The germline V gene has CDR1 MNHEY and CDR2 SVGAGI. V shed 2 bases and J shed 0 bases, with 4 bases lying between them. The CDR3 loop spans 13 amino acids. CDR3 region: CASSYSLNTEAFF. As DNA, the CDR3 is TGTGCCAGCAGTTACAGCCTGAACACTGAAGCTTTCTTT.

CDR3 coding DNA: TGTGCCAGCAGCCTCAGGGGAATCTACGAGCAGTACTTC. Encoded protein: CASSLRGIYEQYF. The V and J genes are TRBV7-9 and TRBJ2-7; a possible D gene is TRBD1 (6 bases). Germline lookup yields CDR1 SEHNR and CDR2 FQNEAQ (reference sequence). The V end was cut by 5 bases, the J end by 3 bases, with 11 bases between. The CDR3 contains 13 residues.

The V and J genes are TRBV5-4 and TRBJ1-2; 7 bases map to TRBD1. CDR3 size: 15 residues. Germline CDR1 is SGHNT and CDR2 is YYREEE (reference sequence). J gave up 4 bases and V 0 bases, and 6 bases lay outside the gene matches. The CDR3 is CASSLEGRGIYGYTF. The CDR3 nucleotides read TGTGCCAGCAGCTTGGAGGGCAGGGGGATCTATGGCTACACCTTC.

This chain uses TRBV27 with TRBJ2-7; D may be TRBD1 (5 bases). CDR3 size: 15 residues. V lost 2 bases, J lost 1 base, and 12 bases lay in between. The germline V gene encodes CDR1 MNHEY and CDR2 SMNVEV (reference sequence). The CDR3 reads CASSLRPGISYEQYF. The CDR3 DNA reads TGTGCCAGCAGTTTACGCCCAGGGATTTCCTACGAGCAGTACTTC.

The chain couples TRBV7-9 to TRBJ2-1; D remains ambiguous. The CDR3 is 13 residues long. Germline CDR1 reads SEHNR; CDR2 reads FQNEAQ (reference sequence). V was pared by 7 bases and J by 3 bases, with 10 bases between. The CDR3 region is CASTPPGYNEQFF. DNA for the CDR3: TGTGCCAGCACCCCCCCGGGCTACAATGAGCAGTTCTTC. The variable domain in full, with the rest retrieved from reference TRBV7-9 and TRBJ2-1, is DTGVSQNPRHKITKRGQNVTFRCDPISEHNRLYWYRQTLGQGPEFLTYFQNEAQLEKSRLLSDRFSAERPKGSFSTLEIQRTEQGDSAMYLCASTPPGYNEQFFGPGTRLTVL.

This chain uses TRBV5-4 with TRBJ2-7; 9 positions agree with TRBD1. This CDR3 is 18 amino acids long. Trimming cost V 0 bases and J 4 bases; bases outside gene matches: 14. Germline V lookup: CDR1 SGHNT, CDR2 YYREEE (reference sequence). The DNA of the CDR3 is TGTGCCAGCAGCTTGGGAGTAGGACAGGGGTTGAAATCTTACGAGCAGTACTTC. Protein product: CASSLGVGQGLKSYEQYF.

This clone was seen just once. CDR3 sequence reads: CAISWSGLALRSNQPQHF. The CDR3, as DNA: TGCGCCATCTCATGGTCAGGCCTCGCCCTCCGTAGCAATCAGCCCCAGCATTTT. This chain uses TRBV23-1 with TRBJ1-5; D gene uncertain. TRBV23-1 is filed as an ORF, its function uncertain. This CDR3 is built from 18 residues. V lost 10 bases to trimming and J lost 0 bases, with 25 bases between them.

J is TRBJ1-1 and V is TRBV7-9, with D uncertain. Germline lookup yields CDR1 SEHNR and CDR2 FQNEAQ (reference sequence). Trimming pared 4 bases from V and 5 bases from J, leaving 11 bases between. The CDR3 covers 13 residues. The CDR3: CASSSIGRTEAFF. DNA for the CDR3: TGTGCCAGCAGCTCTATCGGCAGAACTGAAGCTTTCTTT.

J is TRBJ1-6 and V is TRBV7-2; D gene unclear. CDR3 size: 15 residues. Trimming stripped 5 bases from V and 10 bases from J, with 18 bases between. Germline V lookup: CDR1 SGHTA, CDR2 FQGNSA. The CDR3 nucleotides read TGTGCCAGCAGCCCCCGGCCGGGAACGGGGTCACCCCTCCACTTT. Translating gives CASSPRPGTGSPLHF. Full variable domain (outside the CDR3, taken from reference TRBV7-2 and TRBJ1-6): GAGVSQSPSNKVTEKGKDVELRCDPISGHTALYWYRQSLGQGLEFLIYFQGNSAPDKSGLPSDRFSAERTGGSVSTLTIQRTQQEDSAVYLCASSPRPGTGSPLHFGNGTRLTVT.